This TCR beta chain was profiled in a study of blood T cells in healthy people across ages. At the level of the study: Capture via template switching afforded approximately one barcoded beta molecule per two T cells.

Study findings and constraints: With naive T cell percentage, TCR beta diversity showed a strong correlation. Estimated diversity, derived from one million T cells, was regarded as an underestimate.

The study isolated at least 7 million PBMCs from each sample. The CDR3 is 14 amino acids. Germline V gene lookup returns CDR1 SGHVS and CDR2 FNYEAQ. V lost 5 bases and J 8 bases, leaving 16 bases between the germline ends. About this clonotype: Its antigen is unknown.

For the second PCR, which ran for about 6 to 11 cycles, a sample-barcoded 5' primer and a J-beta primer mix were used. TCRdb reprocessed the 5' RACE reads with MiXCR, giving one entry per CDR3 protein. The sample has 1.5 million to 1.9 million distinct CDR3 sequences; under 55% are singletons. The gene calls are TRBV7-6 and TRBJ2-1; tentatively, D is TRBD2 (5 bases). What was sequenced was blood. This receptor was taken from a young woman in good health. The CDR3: CASSKRERRDEQFF. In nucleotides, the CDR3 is TGTGCCAGCAGCAAAAGGGAGCGTCGGGATGAGCAGTTCTTC.